The sequence of this T cell receptor beta chain was determined in a study of blood T cell repertoires in COVID-19. The overall study: The analysed material was cDNA or gDNA that came from T cells, B-cell-depleted T cells, or PBMCs.

Here immunoSEQ multiplex PCR was the method, and the copy in TCRdb shows in-frame clones only, minus some. This table has roughly 220,000 clones, 75% to 85% appearing once. Seattle-derived patients entered the study during active infection and were followed longitudinally. The CDR3 runs to 14 residues. Between the trimmed V and J ends, which lost 6 bases and 2 bases, there was a span of 12 bases. CDR1 and CDR2 from the germline V gene are SGHRS and YFSETQ. Sequenced sample: peripheral blood. The chain has TRBV5-1 and TRBJ2-1; D unclear. This TCR came from a woman of 80 years or more with COVID-19, enrolled during active disease. The CDR3 reads CASTFSSTYNEQFF. CDR3 coding DNA: TGCGCCAGCACGTTCAGTTCAACCTACAATGAGCAGTTCTTC. Full variable domain (missing parts from reference TRBV5-1 and TRBJ2-1): KAGVTQTPRYLIKTRGQQVTLSCSPISGHRSVSWYQQTPGQGLQFLFEYFSETQRNKGNFPGRFSGRQFSNSRSEMNVSTLELGDSALYLCASTFSSTYNEQFFGPGTRLTVL.